Following are 29 T cell receptor beta chains from one sample sequenced in a study of neurological immune-mediated disorders. TCRdb reprocessed the 5' RACE reads via MiXCR and lists one record per CDR3 protein. The sample consists of roughly 29,000 distinct CDR3 sequences, around 21% of them appearing once. Sequencing used CD4+ T cells from blood. The receptors come from a man aged 50-59 years with HTLV-1-associated myelopathy (HAM/TSP).

In this sample, this clonotype turned up many times. The J gene is TRBJ1-2, the V gene TRBV5-1, with D perhaps matching TRBD1 (5 bases). Germline lookup yields CDR1 SGHRS and CDR2 YFSETQ. This CDR3 contains 14 residues. Trimming removed 2 bases at V and 8 bases at J, with 16 bases between. This CDR3 reads CASSFGDDRLGYTF. DNA of the CDR3: TGCGCCAGCAGCTTCGGGGACGACCGCCTCGGCTACACCTTC.

This clonotype showed up many times. V usage is TRBV5-6 and J usage is TRBJ1-3, with TRBD1 matching over 9 bases. This CDR3 region has 13 residues. V shed 4 bases, J shed 7 bases, and the junction held 3 bases outside the gene matches. Per the germline V gene, CDR1 is SGHDT and CDR2 is YYEEEE. This CDR3 reads CASSKQGANTIYF. The CDR3 coding sequence is TGTGCCAGCAGCAAACAGGGGGCCAACACCATATATTTT.

There are a few counts of this clonotype. The V and J genes are TRBV5-8 and TRBJ2-1; the D gene is possibly TRBD1 (6 bases). This CDR3 spans 17 amino acids. Germline V gene lookup returns CDR1 SGHTS and CDR2 YDEGEE. V was trimmed by 2 bases and J by 11 bases, leaving 26 bases between them. The CDR3: CASSFGTQTRTAHQQFF. Here the CDR3 DNA reads TGTGCCAGCAGCTTCGGGACACAGACTCGCACAGCTCACCAGCAGTTCTTC. The full variable domain, with the rest looked up from reference TRBV5-8 and TRBJ2-1, is EAGVTQSPTHLIKTRGQQATLRCSPISGHTSVYWYQQALGLGLQFLLWYDEGEERNRGNFPPRFSGRQFPNYSSELNVNALELEDSALYLCASSFGTQTRTAHQQFFGPGTRLTVL.

This clonotype was seen many times. The chain joins TRBV5-5 to TRBJ1-5; D uncertain. V lost 0 bases, J lost 3 bases, and 7 bases lay in between. CDR1 and CDR2 (germline): SGHKS, YYEKEE (reference sequence). This CDR3 is built from 14 residues. The CDR3 DNA reads TGTGCCAGCAGCTTGGGGAGGGTCAATCAGCCCCAGCATTTT. Protein sequence: CASSLGRVNQPQHF.

This clonotype was picked up many times. The chain couples TRBV3-1 to TRBJ2-3, with D uncertain. CDR1 is LGHDT and CDR2 is YNNKEL in the germline V gene (reference sequence). The germline V and J ends were trimmed by 0 bases and 6 bases, with 16 bases remaining between them. The CDR3 has 16 residues. CDR3 amino acids: CASSQDRFVGVDTQYF. Here the CDR3 DNA reads TGTGCCAGCAGCCAAGATCGATTCGTTGGCGTGGATACGCAGTATTTT.

This clonotype was detected ten times or more. This chain joins TRBV7-6 and TRBJ1-1; no reliable D call. There are 15 residues in the CDR3. CDR1 is SGHVS and CDR2 is FNYEAQ in the germline V gene. V shed 5 bases and J shed 8 bases, with 21 bases lying between them. The CDR3 DNA is TGTGCCAGCAGCCCCCGGGAGGGATTTGGTACCGAAGCTTTCTTT. Translated: CASSPREGFGTEAFF.

This clonotype was seen ten or more times. The genes are TRBV11-1 and TRBJ1-1; D might be TRBD1 (6 bases). This CDR3 has 13 amino acids. Germline V gives CDR1 SGHAT, CDR2 FQDESV (reference sequence). Trimming pared 4 bases from V and 2 bases from J, leaving 8 bases between. CDR3 in amino acids: CASSSQGNTEAFF. The CDR3 DNA reads as TGTGCCAGCAGCTCACAGGGTAACACTGAAGCTTTCTTT. The complete variable domain, with remaining parts taken from reference TRBV11-1 and TRBJ1-1, reads EAEVAQSPRYKITEKSQAVAFWCDPISGHATLYWYRQILGQGPELLVQFQDESVVDDSQLPKDRFSAERLKGVDSTLKIQPAELGDSAMYLCASSSQGNTEAFFGQGTRLTVV.

This clonotype showed up many times. The V call is TRBV7-2, the J call TRBJ1-6, with unresolved D. Trimming took off 2 bases at V and 3 bases at J, with 5 bases between the two ends. Looked up from germline, CDR1 is SGHTA and CDR2 is FQGNSA. This CDR3 is built from 14 residues. The CDR3 sequence is CASSLHVYNSPLHF. DNA of the CDR3: TGTGCCAGCAGCTTACACGTCTATAATTCACCCCTCCACTTT.

In DNA, the CDR3 is TGTGCCAGCAGCTCCGCCGGGGGCACAACTGGAAACACCATATATTTT. Its translation: CASSSAGGTTGNTIYF. The chain carries TRBV5-6 and TRBJ1-3, with a tentative D call TRBD1 (6 bases). Germline V gene sequence: CDR1 SGHDT, CDR2 YYEEEE. Trimming pared 3 bases from V and 2 bases from J, leaving 15 bases between. The CDR3 spans 16 residues. Variable domain in full (rest from reference TRBV5-6 and TRBJ1-3): DAGVTQSPTHLIKTRGQQVTLRCSPKSGHDTVSWYQQALGQGPQFIFQYYEEEERQRGNFPDRFSGHQFPNYSSELNVNALLLGDSALYLCASSSAGGTTGNTIYFGEGSWLTVV.

This clonotype came up many times. The chain is built from TRBV29-1 and TRBJ2-1; TRBD1 aligns across 11 bases. V was pared by 3 bases and J by 8 bases, with 15 bases of the junction left unmatched. From germline, CDR1 is SQVTM and CDR2 ANQGSEA. CDR3 length: 17 amino acids. CDR3 sequence: CSVEEYRRTGGADEQFF. The DNA of the CDR3 is TGCAGCGTTGAGGAATACCGCCGGACAGGGGGCGCGGATGAGCAGTTCTTC.

In this sample, this clonotype turned up many times. This chain links TRBV7-6 with TRBJ2-1; 9 bases map to TRBD1. Germline CDR1 and CDR2: SGHVS and FNYEAQ. V was pared by 3 bases and J by 5 bases, with 8 bases of the junction left unmatched. The CDR3 runs 16 residues. The CDR3 nucleotides read TGTGCCAGCAGCTTGGTGGTTGGGACAGGGCACAATGAGCAGTTCTTC. Translating it yields CASSLVVGTGHNEQFF.

In its sample, this clonotype was seen many times. This chain joins TRBV5-6 and TRBJ2-1, with D possibly being TRBD2 (5 bases). V lost 7 bases to trimming and J lost 1 base, with 12 bases between them. The CDR3 contains 14 residues. CDR1 and CDR2 from the germline V gene are SGHDT and YYEEEE. CDR3 region: CASGRGWSYNEQFF. The CDR3 DNA follows: TGTGCCAGCGGCCGGGGTTGGTCCTACAATGAGCAGTTCTTC.

At least ten counts were recorded for this clonotype. The V and J genes are TRBV7-3 and TRBJ1-1; 7 positions agree with TRBD1. Germline V gene sequence: CDR1 SGHTA, CDR2 FQGTGA. V lost 4 bases to trimming and J lost 1 base; unmatched junction nucleotides: 6. The CDR3 is 15 amino acids. The CDR3: CASSSSRQGNTEAFF. CDR3 nucleotides: TGTGCCAGCAGCTCATCCAGACAGGGGAACACTGAAGCTTTCTTT.

This clonotype was seen at least ten times. This chain links TRBV24-1 with TRBJ2-7; D unclear. This CDR3 has 16 amino acids. Germline loops: CDR1 KGHDR, CDR2 SFDVKD. V gave up 0 bases and J gave up 5 bases, with 16 bases separating them. CDR3 sequence: CATSDLPGRSRNEQYF. The CDR3 coding sequence is TGTGCCACCAGTGATTTGCCCGGACGCTCGAGGAACGAGCAGTACTTC.

The table lists this clonotype with many counts. This chain joins TRBV10-3 and TRBJ2-1; D unclear. V lost 0 bases and J 10 bases, leaving 13 bases between the germline ends. CDR1 ENHRY and CDR2 SYGVKD come from the germline V gene. CDR3 size: 14 residues. CDR3 sequence (DNA): TGTGCCATCAGTGAGTCTGGAGATGGGCGCGAGCAGTTCTTC. Translated: CAISESGDGREQFF.

This clonotype was counted at least ten times. The rearrangement uses TRBV6-5 and TRBJ1-2; 7 nucleotides agree with TRBD1. Germline V gives CDR1 MNHEY, CDR2 SVGAGI. V was clipped by 6 bases and J by 4 bases; unmatched bases: 8. The CDR3 covers 14 residues. The CDR3 loop is CASRFTGVFYGYTF. The CDR3 DNA reads as TGTGCCAGCAGATTTACAGGGGTCTTCTATGGCTACACCTTC.

This clonotype is classed as medium-sized (0.01 to 0.1%). The gene calls are TRBV18 and TRBJ2-2; possibly TRBD1 for D (5 bases). Germline V gene sequence: CDR1 KGHSH, CDR2 LQKENI. This CDR3 is built from 15 residues. V was trimmed by 0 bases and J by 1 base, leaving 6 bases between them. The CDR3 protein is CASSPPQGNTGELFF. The CDR3 region has the DNA TGTGCCAGCTCACCACCGCAGGGGAACACCGGGGAGCTGTTTTTT.

This clonotype appeared many times. J is TRBJ1-1 and V is TRBV5-8; tentatively, D is TRBD1 (6 bases). Trimming left V 5 bases short and J 4 bases short, with 15 bases between. The CDR3 is 14 residues long. CDR1 and CDR2 (germline): SGHTS, YDEGEE. CDR3 loop: CASSLTQGPTEAFF. The CDR3 DNA reads as TGTGCCAGCAGTCTCACCCAGGGGCCCACTGAAGCTTTCTTT.

The chain combines TRBV7-7 with TRBJ2-2; 10 bases are shared with TRBD1. Looked up from germline, CDR1 is SSHAT and CDR2 is FNYEAQ (reference sequence). V shed 5 bases and J 2 bases; nucleotides not matched to a gene: 5. CDR3 length equals 16 residues. The CDR3 is CASSAGTGVNTGELFF. CDR3 bases: TGTGCCAGCAGCGCAGGGACAGGGGTTAACACCGGGGAGCTGTTTTTT.

The CDR3, as DNA: TGCAGTGCTTCCCCCCTAGGACAGGGGCGGGGTAGGGAAGCTTTCTTT. This gives the protein CSASPLGQGRGREAFF. This sequence joins TRBV20-1 and TRBJ1-1; TRBD1 matches 9 bases. The CDR3 loop spans 16 amino acids. Germline lookup yields CDR1 DFQATT and CDR2 SNEGSKA (reference sequence). Trimming cost V 5 bases and J 8 bases; bases outside gene matches: 18.

This clonotype was seen at least ten times. The chain couples TRBV11-2 to TRBJ2-5, with 7 bases matching TRBD2. The germline V gene has CDR1 SGHAT and CDR2 FQNNGV. J was trimmed by 4 bases and V by 1 base; bases with no gene match: 6. There are 15 residues in the CDR3. Here the CDR3 reads CASSLAAGVRETQYF. The CDR3 region has the DNA TGTGCCAGCAGCTTAGCTGCGGGAGTCCGAGAGACCCAGTACTTC.

Many counts were recorded for this clonotype. The CDR3 DNA reads TGTGCCAGCACCTTCTACAATTCACCCCTCCACTTT. Amino acids: CASTFYNSPLHF. This chain uses TRBV7-9 with TRBJ1-6, with D unclear. Germline values: CDR1 SEHNR, CDR2 FQNEAQ (reference sequence). V lost 7 bases to trimming and J lost 7 bases, with 8 bases between them. This CDR3 spans 12 amino acids.

This clonotype showed up many times. The chain has TRBV18 and TRBJ2-4; D possibly corresponds to TRBD2 (6 bases). CDR3 size: 17 residues. V dropped 1 base and J dropped 0 bases, with 13 bases sitting between them. Germline CDR1 and CDR2: KGHSH and LQKENI. The CDR3 DNA reads as TGTGCCAGCTCACCACAGGAGGGAAGATCAGCCAAAAACATTCAGTACTTC. The encoded protein is CASSPQEGRSAKNIQYF.

This clonotype was counted many times. The rearrangement links TRBV5-5 to TRBJ1-1; possibly TRBD1 for D (6 bases). This CDR3 is 14 amino acids long. V lost 2 bases to trimming and J lost 1 base, with 9 bases between them. Per the germline V gene, CDR1 is SGHKS and CDR2 is YYEKEE (reference sequence). CDR3 in amino acids: CASSFPGQNTEAFF. The CDR3 DNA follows: TGTGCCAGCAGCTTTCCGGGACAGAACACTGAAGCTTTCTTT.

This clonotype has a count of ten or more. The chain combines TRBV5-1 with TRBJ2-1, with TRBD1 identical over 8 bases. V dropped 0 bases and J dropped 5; count of bases not matched to a gene: 7. The CDR3 is 16 amino acids. CDR1 and CDR2 (germline): SGHRS, YFSETQ. CDR3 in amino acids: CASSLVGQGLNNEQFF. In nucleotides, the CDR3 is TGCGCCAGCAGCTTGGTCGGACAGGGCTTAAACAATGAGCAGTTCTTC.

The V gene is TRBV29-1, the J gene TRBJ1-5; D ambiguous. The germline V gene encodes CDR1 SQVTM and CDR2 ANQGSEA. Trimming shortened V by 7 bases and J by 8 bases, and 21 bases separated the two germline ends. The CDR3 extends over 14 amino acids. The CDR3 region has the DNA TGCAGCGCGACCCTCGCGGCTGGTATGGAGCCCCAGCATTTT. It is translated as CSATLAAGMEPQHF.

This clonotype showed up many times. CDR3 nucleotide sequence: TGCGCCAGCAGTGAGAGGATTAGCGGGGGTTTATACAATGAGCAGTTCTTC. Protein: CASSERISGGLYNEQFF. The chain uses TRBV10-2 and TRBJ2-1; 9 positions agree with TRBD2. Germline lookup yields CDR1 WSHSY and CDR2 SAAADI. The trim removed 2 bases at V and 4 bases at J, leaving 9 bases unmatched. The CDR3 has 17 amino acids.

CDR3 DNA: TGCGCCAGCAGCTCCCCACAGAGTAGGACAGATACGCAGTATTTT. Protein product: CASSSPQSRTDTQYF. The rearrangement joins TRBV5-1 to TRBJ2-3; the D is unclear. Germline CDR1 is SGHRS and CDR2 is YFSETQ. This CDR3 has 15 residues. Trimming removed 3 bases at V and 3 bases at J, with 14 bases between.

This clonotype was recorded at least ten times. The J gene is TRBJ2-3, the V gene TRBV29-1; TRBD2 matches 10 bases. This CDR3 has 18 residues. V lost 4 bases to trimming and J lost 10 bases; unmatched junction nucleotides: 23. Germline lookup yields CDR1 SQVTM and CDR2 ANQGSEA. The CDR3 here is CSVVRLAGLGGLQIPQYF. CDR3 DNA sequence: TGCAGCGTTGTTAGACTAGCGGGTTTAGGGGGACTACAGATACCGCAGTATTTT.